Each of the 10 T cell receptor beta chains below was sequenced from the same sample in a study of Tregs in tolerant kidney transplant recipients. Data came from immunoSEQ multiplex PCR; TCRdb stores just in-frame clones and leaves some out. The sample contains approximately 65,000 clones, 84% of which appear only once. Sequenced sample: CD4+ T cells from blood. All receptors come from a human donor in good health.

This chain connects TRBV6-4 to TRBJ1-6; D possibly corresponds to TRBD1 (5 bases). V lost 5 bases and J lost 7, with 15 bases in between. The CDR3 sequence is 15 residues long. CDR1 and CDR2 (germline): MRHNA, SNTAGT. The CDR3 loop reads CASSPGYPTNSPLHF. CDR3 nucleotide sequence: TGTGCCAGCAGTCCAGGGTATCCAACCAATTCACCCCTCCACTTT.

The V gene is TRBV18, the J gene TRBJ2-5, with D maybe TRBD1 (6 bases). CDR3 length equals 15 residues. Germline loops: CDR1 KGHSH, CDR2 LQKENI. The V gene lost 6 bases and the J gene lost 2 bases, with 16 bases spanning the gap. The CDR3 region has the DNA TGTGCCAGCTCGATACACGGACAGCCTCAAGAGACCCAGTACTTC. Translation: CASSIHGQPQETQYF.

This clone has a single count. This chain uses TRBV5-1 with TRBJ2-1, with 8 bases aligning to TRBD2. Germline CDR1 and CDR2: SGHRS and YFSETQ. The CDR3 extends over 15 amino acids. V shed 2 bases, J shed 0 bases, and the junction held 1 base outside the gene matches. This chain's CDR3 is CASSFGLASYNEQFF. The CDR3 DNA follows: TGCGCCAGCAGCTTTGGACTAGCCTCCTACAATGAGCAGTTCTTC.

V gene TRBV5-5 combines with J gene TRBJ1-2; D remains ambiguous. Trimming removed 0 bases from V and 5 bases from J, with 14 bases in between. CDR1 SGHKS and CDR2 YYEKEE come from the germline V gene (reference sequence). The CDR3 totals 15 residues. The CDR3 region is CASSLVWQILYGYTF. CDR3 DNA: TGTGCCAGCAGCTTGGTTTGGCAGATCCTTTATGGCTACACCTTC.

V usage is TRBV6-6 and J usage is TRBJ2-7; D is perhaps TRBD1 (6 bases). The CDR3 is 12 amino acids. The V end was cut by 6 bases, the J end by 6 bases, with 12 bases between. Germline V gene lookup returns CDR1 MNHNY and CDR2 SVGAGI (reference sequence). In nucleotides, the CDR3 is TGTGCCAGCAGCATTACAGGGATCGAGCAGTACTTC. It yields the protein CASSITGIEQYF.

This sequence joins TRBV29-1 and TRBJ2-7; 7 nucleotides match TRBD2. The CDR3 sequence is 14 residues long. V trimming: 2 bases; J trimming: 6 bases; junction bases outside the gene matches: 10. Germline V gives CDR1 SQVTM, CDR2 ANQGSEA. The CDR3 here is CSVERAGVSSEQYF. For the CDR3, the DNA is TGCAGCGTTGAAAGGGCGGGAGTCTCTTCCGAGCAGTACTTC.

This clone turned up a few times. V gene TRBV25-1 combines with J gene TRBJ1-5; 7 bases are a match to TRBD1. CDR1 is MGHDK and CDR2 is SYGVNS in the germline V gene. With V trimmed by 8 bases and J by 6 bases, 7 bases remained unmatched. The CDR3 is made up of 13 amino acids. The CDR3 nucleotides are TGTGCCAGCGGCCCCGACAGGGTTCAGCCCCAGCATTTT. Residues: CASGPDRVQPQHF.

V and J are TRBV5-1 and TRBJ1-4, with D tentatively TRBD1 (5 bases). Per the germline V gene, CDR1 is SGHRS and CDR2 is YFSETQ. Trimming stripped 5 bases from V and 2 bases from J, with 10 bases between. This CDR3 is built from 14 residues. This CDR3 reads CASSVGDTNEKLFF. CDR3 bases: TGCGCCAGCAGTGTGGGGGACACTAATGAAAAACTGTTTTTT.

J is TRBJ2-5 and V is TRBV5-4; D is undetermined. V was pared by 2 bases and J by 2 bases, with 7 bases between. Looked up from germline, CDR1 is SGHNT and CDR2 is YYREEE (reference sequence). CDR3 length: 13 amino acids. The CDR3 reads CASSFGFQETQYF. The CDR3 DNA reads as TGTGCCAGCAGCTTCGGGTTTCAAGAGACCCAGTACTTC.

The J gene is TRBJ2-1, the V gene TRBV14; 10 bases map to TRBD2. The CDR3 has 13 amino acids. Germline lookup yields CDR1 SGHDN and CDR2 FVKESK. Trimming removed 3 bases from V and 10 bases from J; junction bases left unmatched: 3. The CDR3 DNA sequence: TGTGCCAGCAGCCACGGACTAGCGGTAGAGCAGTTCTTC. Its protein is CASSHGLAVEQFF.